This record covers a single T cell receptor beta chain. The antigen this receptor binds is unknown. The sample holds no much larger clone one base away, and base qualities are not on file. The data originate from a study of blood T cell repertoires in COVID-19 (TCRdb year 2020). Broadly, across the study: Samples covering the acute and convalescent phases of COVID-19 were provided by collaborators in the United States, Italy and Spain. The material from the prospective study consisted of cDNA or gDNA derived from T cells, B-cell-depleted T cells, or PBMCs. The dataset comprised deeply sampled blood TCRbeta repertoires from subjects exposed to, actively infected with, or recovered from COVID-19. The repertoires were released in a freely available public database intended as a resource for research on the immune response to SARS-CoV-2. The samples were drawn from the first 160 participants of the ongoing ImmuneRACE study and from roughly 1,300 subjects provided by 6 global collaborators. A de-identified subject ID, COVID-19 status, age in years and sex were almost always included in the sample metadata. HLA class I and class II types, where available, came from metadata supplied by the sample provider rather than from assay-based typing.

The paper's findings and limits, for the study overall: The amount of clinical and demographic metadata varied by source and participant and was provided uncurated.

CDR3 length: 16 amino acids, cysteine to phenylalanine. Only the CDR3 part of the read is kept: 48 bases, read in frame from the first base. Via the germline V gene, CDR1 is SGHVS and CDR2 FQNEAQ. At the junction V is shortened by 1 base and J by 7 bases; bases outside the gene matches: 5. TCRbeta CDR3 regions were amplified from genomic DNA by means of the immunoSEQ Assay, a bias-controlled multiplex PCR. Processing in the source paper ran as follows. The number of nucleated cells in each sample was estimated by amplification of reference gene primers within the assay. Sequence reads were collapsed and filtered to measure the absolute abundance of every unique TCRbeta CDR3 rearrangement. For each sample, productive Simpson clonality was calculated by taking the square root of Simpson's diversity index across productive rearrangements. TCRdb retrieved this table from immuneACCESS and kept in-frame rearrangements only. Not all clones are present; in checked studies, unresolved V genes account for under half, and no reason is known for the remainder. D and trimming were read from the DNA, whereas the V and J calls and clone size are those reported in that table. Across this sample there are some 230,000 clones, with 75% to 85% seen only once. Less than 7.5% of the sample comes from the top ten.

Collaborating institutions collected whole blood in K2EDTA tubes following their own protocols. For TCRbeta analysis, collaborators shipped samples as frozen whole blood, isolated PBMCs, or DNA extracted from either of those sample types. This TCR was recovered from a woman between 50 and 59 years old with acute or convalescent COVID-19. The specimen was peripheral blood. The sequence joins TRBV7-8 to TRBJ1-6, with TRBD1 matching 9 junction bases. The DNA sequence is TGTGCCAGCAGCTTAGACCACAGGGGGCAGAATTCACCCCTCCACTTT. Translated, this gives CASSLDHRGQNSPLHF.